Reported below is one T cell receptor beta chain. Its antigen is unidentified. Each CDR3 protein is one row after TCRdb ran MiXCR on the 5' RACE reads. The sample contains around 1.7 million distinct CDR3 sequences, under 35% of which appear only once. V was shortened by 0 bases and J by 3 bases, with 12 bases between the two germline ends. Germline V gene data show CDR1 as MGHRA and CDR2 as YSYEKL. This CDR3 is built from 15 residues. This sample is part of a study of identical twins. Study-level points and caveats: Insertions were fewer in abundant cord blood beta clonotypes, whereas memory repertoires showed none of this pattern. Possibly, invariant MAIT and iNKT cells partly confounded zero-insertion analyses.

The chain employs TRBV4-1 and TRBJ2-7; possibly TRBD1 or TRBD2 for D (5 bases each). The origin of this receptor is a newborn girl in good health. The specimen sequenced was cord blood. The CDR3 reads CASSQEPRDHYEQYF. The CDR3 nucleotides are TGCGCCAGCAGCCAAGAACCCCGGGACCACTACGAGCAGTACTTC.